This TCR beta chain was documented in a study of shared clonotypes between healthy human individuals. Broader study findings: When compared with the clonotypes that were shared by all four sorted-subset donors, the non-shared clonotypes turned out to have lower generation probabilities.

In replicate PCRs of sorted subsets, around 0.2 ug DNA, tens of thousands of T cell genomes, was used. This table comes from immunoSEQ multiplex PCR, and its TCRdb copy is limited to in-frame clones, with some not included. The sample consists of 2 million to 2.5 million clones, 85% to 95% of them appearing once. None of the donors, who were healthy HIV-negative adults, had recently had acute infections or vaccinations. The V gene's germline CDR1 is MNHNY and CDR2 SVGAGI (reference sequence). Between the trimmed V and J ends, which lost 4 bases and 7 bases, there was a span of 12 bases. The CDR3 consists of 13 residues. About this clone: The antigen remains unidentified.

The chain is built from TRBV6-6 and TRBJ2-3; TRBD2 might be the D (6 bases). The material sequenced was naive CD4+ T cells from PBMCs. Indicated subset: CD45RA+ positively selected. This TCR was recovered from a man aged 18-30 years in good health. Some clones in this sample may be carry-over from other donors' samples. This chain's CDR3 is CASSSGVGYTQYF. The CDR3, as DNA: TGTGCCAGCAGTTCGGGGGTCGGGTATACGCAGTATTTT.